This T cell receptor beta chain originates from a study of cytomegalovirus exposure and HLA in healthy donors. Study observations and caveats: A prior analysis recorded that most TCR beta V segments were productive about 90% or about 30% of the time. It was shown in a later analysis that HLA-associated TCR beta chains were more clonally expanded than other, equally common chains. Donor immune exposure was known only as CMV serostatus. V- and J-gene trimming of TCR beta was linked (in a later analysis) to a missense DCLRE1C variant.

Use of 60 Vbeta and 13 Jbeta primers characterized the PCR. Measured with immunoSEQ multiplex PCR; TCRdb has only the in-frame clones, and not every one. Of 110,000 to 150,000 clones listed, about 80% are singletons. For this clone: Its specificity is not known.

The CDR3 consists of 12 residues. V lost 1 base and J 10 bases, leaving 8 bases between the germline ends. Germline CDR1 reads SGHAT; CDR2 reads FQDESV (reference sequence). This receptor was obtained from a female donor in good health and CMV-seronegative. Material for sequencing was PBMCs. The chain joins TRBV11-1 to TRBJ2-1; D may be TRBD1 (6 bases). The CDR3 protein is CASSLDRDEQFF. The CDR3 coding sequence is TGTGCCAGCAGCTTAGACAGGGACGAGCAGTTCTTC.